This TCR beta chain originates from a study of shared clonotypes between healthy human individuals. Several immunoSEQ 96-well plates shared each subset's DNA, each plate a replicate. Assay: immunoSEQ multiplex PCR; the TCRdb copy retains only in-frame clones and omits some. This table has 100,000 or so clones, 55% to 70% appearing once. With 5 bases removed from V and 1 base from J, the gap between germline ends came to 14 bases. Per germline, CDR1 MDHEN and CDR2 SYDVKM. The CDR3 runs 15 residues. What was sequenced was memory CD8+ T cells sorted from blood. Noted subset: CD45RO+ cells pooled with CCR7-negative TemRA cells. The source is a woman aged 30 to 39 in good health. This chain links TRBV28 with TRBJ2-5; D unclear. The CDR3 DNA reads as TGTGCCAGCAGTGCCAGTTCACGCTTCCAAGAGACCCAGTACTTC. Translated, it gives CASSASSRFQETQYF. Full variable domain (remainder filled in from reference TRBV28 and TRBJ2-5): DVKVTQSSRYLVKRTGEKVFLECVQDMDHENMFWYRQDPGLGLRLIYFSYDVKMKEKGDIPEGYSVSREKKERFSLILESASTNQTSMYLCASSASSRFQETQYFGPGTRLLVL.